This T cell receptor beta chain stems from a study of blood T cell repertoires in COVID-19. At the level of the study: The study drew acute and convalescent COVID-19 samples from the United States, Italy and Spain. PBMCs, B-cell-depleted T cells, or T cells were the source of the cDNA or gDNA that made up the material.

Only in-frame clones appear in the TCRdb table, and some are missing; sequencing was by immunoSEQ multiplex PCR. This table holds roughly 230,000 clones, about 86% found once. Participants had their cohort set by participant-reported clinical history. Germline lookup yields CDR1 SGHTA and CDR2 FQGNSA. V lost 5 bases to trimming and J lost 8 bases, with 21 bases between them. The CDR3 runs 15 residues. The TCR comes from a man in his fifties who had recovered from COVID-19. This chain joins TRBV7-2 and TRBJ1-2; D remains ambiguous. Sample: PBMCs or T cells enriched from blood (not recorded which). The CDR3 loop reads CASSLLSLSQRGYTF. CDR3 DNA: TGTGCCAGCAGCCTTCTTAGTCTCTCTCAGCGGGGCTACACCTTC.